This section outlines one T cell receptor (beta chain) sequence together with its context. The data belong to a study of blood T cell repertoires in COVID-19. Study summary: The origin of the acute and convalescent COVID-19 samples was the United States, Italy and Spain. Sources were T cells, B-cell-depleted T cells, or PBMCs; the material itself was cDNA or gDNA.

Per the authors' pipeline: Researchers report that nucleated cell counts were estimated from reference gene primer amplification. Method: immunoSEQ multiplex PCR; TCRdb's copy keeps in-frame clones and lacks some. V, J and clone size reflect that table, while D and trimming were determined from the DNA. The data show roughly 120,000 clones, with 84% seen just once and approximately 12% held by the top ten. The V gene's germline CDR1 is GTSNPN and CDR2 SVGIG (reference sequence). The CDR3 has 14 amino acids. V was cut by 1 base and J by 8 bases, with 17 bases left in between. This receptor was identified in a woman aged 60 to 75 with acute or convalescent COVID-19. This chain uses TRBV30 with TRBJ1-1; no firm D call. Sample: peripheral blood. As DNA, the CDR3 is TGTGCCTGGAGTGGGTCCAGGAGGGCGCTCGAAGCTTTCTTT. Encoded protein: CAWSGSRRALEAFF.